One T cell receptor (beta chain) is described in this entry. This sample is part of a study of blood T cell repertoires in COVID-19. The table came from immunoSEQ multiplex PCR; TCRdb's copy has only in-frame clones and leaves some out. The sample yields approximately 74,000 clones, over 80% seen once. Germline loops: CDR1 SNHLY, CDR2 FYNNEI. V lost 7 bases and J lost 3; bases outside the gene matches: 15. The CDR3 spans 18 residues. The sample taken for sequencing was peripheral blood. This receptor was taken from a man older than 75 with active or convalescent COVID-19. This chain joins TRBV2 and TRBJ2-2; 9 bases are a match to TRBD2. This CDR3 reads CASKREASPPVHTGELFF. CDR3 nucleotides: TGTGCCAGCAAGCGGGAGGCATCTCCCCCGGTTCACACCGGGGAGCTGTTTTTT.